The 4 T cell receptor beta chains reported below all come from one sample, sequenced in a study of response to subunit inactivated influenza vaccine. TCRdb passed the RT-PCR reads through MiXCR, listing each CDR3 protein once. Of 450,000 to 600,000 distinct CDR3 sequences listed, roughly 7.6% are singletons. The sample in question was PBMCs from blood, obtained around 25 months after vaccination. The receptors shown here come from a man aged 50 to 69 who received an inactivated influenza vaccine.

The genes are TRBV4-3 and TRBJ2-3; 14 bases match TRBD2. Germline-derived CDR1 and CDR2 are LGHNA and YSLEER. There are 18 residues in the CDR3. V lost 0 bases and J lost 3; bases outside the gene matches: 5. CDR3 DNA: TGCGCCAGCAGCCAAGAACTGGGACTAGCGGGAGCGACAGATACGCAGTATTTT. Encoded protein: CASSQELGLAGATDTQYF.

This clonotype was seen a few times. The V and J genes are TRBV9 and TRBJ1-1; no definite D call. The V end lost 0 bases, the J end lost 7 bases, and 7 bases lay between the germline ends. The CDR3 covers 12 residues. Germline V gene sequence: CDR1 SGDLS, CDR2 YYNGEE. CDR3: CASSVEIGEAFF. Here the CDR3 DNA reads TGTGCCAGCAGCGTAGAGATCGGTGAAGCTTTCTTT.

This clonotype was recorded at least ten times. This rearrangement joins TRBV10-3 to TRBJ2-7, with no clear D. The ends were cut back, 3 bases at V and 3 bases at J, with 15 bases in the middle. The CDR3 totals 15 residues. In germline, CDR1 is ENHRY, CDR2 SYGVKD. The CDR3, as DNA: TGTGCCATCAGTGAATCCGACTTCTCCGGCTACGAGCAGTACTTC. It translates to CAISESDFSGYEQYF.

The chain employs TRBV5-1 and TRBJ2-4, with 9 bases identical to TRBD1. J gave up 7 bases and V 7 bases, and 12 bases lay outside the gene matches. This CDR3 has 15 residues. The germline V gene has CDR1 SGHRS and CDR2 YFSETQ. The CDR3 protein is CASSVGVGQGNIQYF. As DNA, the CDR3 is TGCGCCAGCTCGGTGGGGGTCGGACAGGGGAACATTCAGTACTTC.